This is a list of T cell receptor beta chains from one sample in a study of T cells after yellow fever vaccination. TCRdb fed the 5' RACE reads into MiXCR, producing one record per CDR3 protein. Among some 550,000 distinct CDR3 sequences listed, 19% were seen once. Material: PBMCs, obtained 15 days after the yellow fever booster vaccination. These TCRs come from a man between 25 and 39 years old who received the YFV17D yellow fever vaccine. Both conserved end residues are part of each CDR3. Each record gives: V gene, clone size, CDR3 length, J gene, D gene, CDR3 DNA, CDR3 protein. D genes are given only for firm matches. Expanded clones get a size class; other rows say once, few or many, or leave the size out.

V: TRBV7-8; size: .; length: 14; J: TRBJ2-5; D: .; DNA: TGTGCCAGCAGCTCGTCGGAAACCCAAGAGACCCAGTACTTC; CDR3: CASSSSETQETQYF
V: TRBV20-1; size: .; length: 13; J: TRBJ2-2; D: .; DNA: TGCAGTTTGAAGGGACGGGGCACCGGGGAGCTGTTTTTT; CDR3: CSLKGRGTGELFF
V: TRBV14; size: .; length: 15; J: TRBJ2-5; D: .; DNA: TGTGCCAGCAGCCAAGATGAACTAGAATATGAGACCCAGTACTTC; CDR3: CASSQDELEYETQYF
V: TRBV6-1; size: few; length: 17; J: TRBJ2-3; D: .; DNA: TGTGCCAGCAGTGTACAAGGACAGCCCTTGGGGACAGATACGCAGTATTTT; CDR3: CASSVQGQPLGTDTQYF
V: TRBV20-1; size: .; length: 13; J: TRBJ2-3; D: .; DNA: TGCAGTGCTAGACTGGGGAACACAGATACGCAGTATTTT; CDR3: CSARLGNTDTQYF
V: TRBV5-1; size: .; length: 17; J: TRBJ2-1; D: TRBD2; DNA: TGCGCCAGCAGCTTGGAACTAGCGGGAGGGCTAAAGAATGAGCAGTTCTTC; CDR3: CASSLELAGGLKNEQFF
V: TRBV27; size: .; length: 14; J: TRBJ2-7; D: TRBD2; DNA: TGTGCCAGCAGCCCTGCGGGAGCTGACTACGAGCAGTACTTC; CDR3: CASSPAGADYEQYF
V: TRBV20-1; size: .; length: 15; J: TRBJ2-4; D: .; DNA: TGCAGTGCCCCGATGAGGACCTTCGCCAAAAACATTCAGTACTTC; CDR3: CSAPMRTFAKNIQYF
V: TRBV4-3; size: .; length: 14; J: TRBJ2-3; D: .; DNA: TGCGCCAGCAGCCAAGATGCAGGACCCGATACGCAGTATTTT; CDR3: CASSQDAGPDTQYF
V: TRBV5-1; size: .; length: 14; J: TRBJ1-1; D: .; DNA: TGCGCCAGCAGCGCCCTTGATCTCAGCACTGAAGCTTTCTTT; CDR3: CASSALDLSTEAFF
V: TRBV7-2; size: .; length: 14; J: TRBJ1-1; D: TRBD1; DNA: TGTGCCAGCAGCCCAACAGGGGCTGGTACTGAAGCTTTCTTT; CDR3: CASSPTGAGTEAFF
V: TRBV10-3; size: .; length: 14; J: TRBJ1-1; D: TRBD1; DNA: TGTGCCATCAGGGCGACAGGGCTCAACACTGAAGCTTTCTTT; CDR3: CAIRATGLNTEAFF
V: TRBV10-3; size: .; length: 11; J: TRBJ2-7; D: .; DNA: TGTGCCATCGGACTAACCTACGAGCAGTACTTC; CDR3: CAIGLTYEQYF
V: TRBV5-6; size: .; length: 17; J: TRBJ2-5; D: .; DNA: TGTGCCAGCAGCTCAAAGATGGACAGCTTCCTTCAAGAGACCCAGTACTTC; CDR3: CASSSKMDSFLQETQYF
V: TRBV5-1; size: few; length: 15; J: TRBJ1-4; D: .; DNA: TGCGCCAGCAGCTTGGAGGGATCAACTAATGAAAAACTGTTTTTT; CDR3: CASSLEGSTNEKLFF
V: TRBV28; size: few; length: 14; J: TRBJ2-7; D: .; DNA: TGTGCCAGCAGTTTGGCGAGGACATACTACGAGCAGTACTTC; CDR3: CASSLARTYYEQYF
V: TRBV25-1; size: .; length: 17; J: TRBJ2-7; D: .; DNA: TGTGCCAGCAGTGAATTCGGTAGGGCTAGCAGTACCTACGAGCAGTACTTC; CDR3: CASSEFGRASSTYEQYF
V: TRBV28; size: many; length: 15; J: TRBJ2-2; D: TRBD2; DNA: TGTGCCAGCAGAAGTAGCGGGACGAACACCGGGGAGCTGTTTTTT; CDR3: CASRSSGTNTGELFF
V: TRBV7-9; size: few; length: 15; J: TRBJ2-3; D: .; DNA: TGTGCCAGCACTCCCGACACGGGAGTCACAGATACGCAGTATTTT; CDR3: CASTPDTGVTDTQYF
V: TRBV12-3/TRBV12-4; size: .; length: 15; J: TRBJ1-4; D: TRBD1; DNA: TGTGCCAGCAGTCCAACGGGACAGGGAGGCGAAAAACTGTTTTTT; CDR3: CASSPTGQGGEKLFF
V: TRBV6-2/TRBV6-3; size: few; length: 14; J: TRBJ2-2; D: .; DNA: TGTGCCAGCAGATCGGGATCGAACACCGGGGAGCTGTTTTTT; CDR3: CASRSGSNTGELFF
V: TRBV6-2/TRBV6-3; size: .; length: 14; J: TRBJ2-3; D: .; DNA: TGTGCCAGCAGTTATCTGACCGAGCCCAATACGCAGTATTTT; CDR3: CASSYLTEPNTQYF
V: TRBV7-9; size: .; length: 13; J: TRBJ2-1; D: .; DNA: TGTGCCAGCAGCTCAGTAGTTTCGGATGAGCAGTTCTTC; CDR3: CASSSVVSDEQFF
V: TRBV7-9; size: .; length: 14; J: TRBJ2-7; D: .; DNA: TGTGCCAGCAGCTTAGAGGGACAACGGGACGAGCAGTACTTC; CDR3: CASSLEGQRDEQYF
V: TRBV28; size: .; length: 14; J: TRBJ2-1; D: .; DNA: TGTGCCACCAGTCGGGCAGTTGGGGCACATGAGCAGTTCTTC; CDR3: CATSRAVGAHEQFF
V: TRBV7-8; size: few; length: 18; J: TRBJ2-1; D: TRBD2; DNA: TGTGCCAGCAGCTTAGGGGCGGGACTAGCGGGAGCTAGGAATGAGCAGTTCTTC; CDR3: CASSLGAGLAGARNEQFF
V: TRBV12-3/TRBV12-4; size: few; length: 12; J: TRBJ2-1; D: .; DNA: TGTGCCAGCAGTTTAATATCACCAACGCAGTTCTTC; CDR3: CASSLISPTQFF